One and the same sample provided the 15 T cell receptor beta chains below, sequenced in a study of cytomegalovirus exposure and HLA in healthy donors. It was with 60 Vbeta and 13 Jbeta primers that the PCR ran. The protocol was immunoSEQ multiplex PCR, while the TCRdb copy is restricted to in-frame clones and leaves out a portion. The top ten clones hold over 5.5% of a sample with approximately 190,000 clones, roughly 80% of them seen once. The sequencing sample was made of PBMCs. Every receptor here comes from a middle-aged man in good health and CMV-seropositive.

The chain uses TRBV27 and TRBJ1-1, with D possibly being TRBD1 (6 bases). Trimming took 2 bases from V and 10 from J, leaving 14 bases between them. Germline V gene lookup returns CDR1 MNHEY and CDR2 SMNVEV (reference sequence). The CDR3 runs 13 residues. CDR3 protein: CASSLIRGAGAFF. In DNA form, the CDR3 reads TGTGCCAGCAGTTTAATCAGGGGCGCCGGAGCTTTCTTT.

This rearrangement joins TRBV7-2 to TRBJ2-7, with 7 bases matching TRBD1. The CDR3 is 14 amino acids. Looked up from germline, CDR1 is SGHTA and CDR2 is FQGNSA. With 0 bases clipped from V and 4 bases from J, the junction kept 3 bases outside the gene matches. CDR3 sequence (DNA): TGTGCCAGCAGCTTAGCACAGGGGTGGTACGAGCAGTACTTC. As protein: CASSLAQGWYEQYF.

This chain joins TRBV2 and TRBJ1-1; TRBD1 matches 11 bases. The trim removed 7 bases at V and 1 base at J, leaving 2 bases unmatched. This CDR3 contains 14 residues. The germline V gene encodes CDR1 SNHLY and CDR2 FYNNEI. CDR3 bases: TGTGCCAGCAAAGGACAGGGGGCGAACACTGAAGCTTTCTTT. Translated: CASKGQGANTEAFF.

The V and J genes are TRBV7-3 and TRBJ2-3, with 9 positions matching TRBD2. There are 13 residues in the CDR3. Trimming cost V 8 bases and J 1 base; bases outside gene matches: 1. Per the germline V gene, CDR1 is SGHTA and CDR2 is FQGTGA. In DNA, the CDR3 is TGTGCCAGCCAGCGGGGGGGCACAGATACGCAGTATTTT. Its protein product is CASQRGGTDTQYF.

This clone came up once. V gene TRBV6-6 combines with J gene TRBJ2-5; D may be TRBD1 (5 bases). This CDR3 is 14 amino acids long. Germline-derived CDR1 and CDR2 are MNHNY and SVGAGI (reference sequence). Trimming removed 6 bases from V and 0 bases from J, with 11 bases in between. The DNA of the CDR3 is TGTGCCAGCAGAAAAGGGGCGAACCAAGAGACCCAGTACTTC. Its protein product is CASRKGANQETQYF.

This clone was counted once. The chain is built from TRBV7-3 and TRBJ1-2; D unresolved. Germline CDR1 SGHTA, CDR2 FQGTGA. This CDR3 is 13 amino acids long. Trimming shortened V by 3 bases and J by 8 bases, and 13 bases separated the two germline ends. CDR3 bases: TGTGCCAGCAGCTTGACGGAGATGAGGGGCTACACCTTC. Translation: CASSLTEMRGYTF.

V and J are TRBV28 and TRBJ2-7; D might be TRBD1 (5 bases). V gave up 9 bases and J gave up 2 bases, with 14 bases separating them. Germline CDR1 reads MDHEN; CDR2 reads SYDVKM. The CDR3 length is 13 residues. As DNA, the CDR3 is TGTGCCAGTGAGACAGACGTAACCTACGAGCAGTACTTC. It codes for CASETDVTYEQYF.

This clone was counted only a few times. This chain uses TRBV11-1 with TRBJ1-5; TRBD1 aligns across 7 bases. This CDR3 region has 14 residues. Germline CDR1 SGHAT, CDR2 FQDESV (reference sequence). Germline trimming cut 5 bases from V and 5 bases from J; bases unmatched to any gene: 6. Written as DNA, the CDR3 is TGTGCCAGCAGCCCGTCAGGGGGAGATCAGCCCCAGCATTTT. Amino acid sequence: CASSPSGGDQPQHF.

Written as DNA, the CDR3 is TGTGCCAGCAGCTCCACTGGGACAGGGGGGGACAATGAGCAGTTCTTC. It is translated as CASSSTGTGGDNEQFF. This chain links TRBV5-6 with TRBJ2-1; 11 nucleotides agree with TRBD1. The germline gives CDR1 SGHDT, CDR2 YYEEEE. Unmatched junction bases numbered 7, after V lost 3 bases and J lost 5 bases. The CDR3 consists of 16 residues. Complete variable domain (other parts from reference TRBV5-6 and TRBJ2-1): DAGVTQSPTHLIKTRGQQVTLRCSPKSGHDTVSWYQQALGQGPQFIFQYYEEEERQRGNFPDRFSGHQFPNYSSELNVNALLLGDSALYLCASSSTGTGGDNEQFFGPGTRLTVL.

J is TRBJ2-7 and V is TRBV19; D is possibly TRBD1 (6 bases). Germline assignment: CDR1 LNHDA and CDR2 SQIVND (reference sequence). Trimming left V 1 base short and J 0 bases short, with 19 bases between. The CDR3 is 18 residues long. CDR3 DNA: TGTGCCAGTAGTATAGGGCGGACCGCCGGGACATTCTCCTACGAGCAGTACTTC. Its protein product is CASSIGRTAGTFSYEQYF.

This rearrangement joins TRBV29-1 to TRBJ2-5; D is ambiguous. The DNA end is a closer match to TRBJ2-7, so the J assignment may be wrong. Per the germline V gene, CDR1 is SQVTM and CDR2 is ANQGSEA. The CDR3 is made up of 10 amino acids. The CDR3 DNA reads as TGCAGCGTAACGGAGAACGAGCAGTACTTC. Translation: CSVTENEQYF.

The rearrangement uses TRBV6-1 and TRBJ1-4, with D unresolved. The germline V gene has CDR1 MNHNS and CDR2 SASEGT. V dropped 2 bases and J dropped 5 bases, with 6 bases sitting between them. The CDR3 runs to 13 residues. The CDR3 spells CASSESGNEKLFF. CDR3 in DNA: TGTGCCAGCAGTGAATCGGGGAATGAAAAACTGTTTTTT.

With regard to this clone: A junction boundary mismatches the germline segment, possibly from a read error. This chain joins TRBV7-9 and TRBJ2-7, with D possibly TRBD2 on 6 matching bases. CDR3 length equals 9 residues. CDR1 is SEHNR and CDR2 is FQNEAQ in the germline V gene (reference sequence). CDR3 residues: CASSLSAGF. CDR3 nucleotide sequence: TGTGCCAGCAGCTTGAGCGCGGGGTTC.

V usage is TRBV14 and J usage is TRBJ1-2; D unclear. V was trimmed by 3 bases and J by 7 bases, leaving 15 bases between them. Germline-derived CDR1 and CDR2 are SGHDN and FVKESK. The CDR3 extends over 14 amino acids. CDR3 amino acids: CASSHKTGSPGYTF. CDR3 nucleotides: TGTGCCAGCAGCCACAAGACGGGTTCCCCTGGCTACACCTTC.

The gene calls are TRBV2 and TRBJ2-4, with a weak D call TRBD1 (6 bases). V lost 3 bases and J 0 bases, leaving 12 bases between the germline ends. Germline CDR1 is SNHLY and CDR2 is FYNNEI. The CDR3 is made up of 16 amino acids. The CDR3 DNA is TGTGCCAGCAGTGACCGCAGGACAGAAGCCAAAAACATTCAGTACTTC. The encoded protein is CASSDRRTEAKNIQYF.